Listed here are 30 T cell receptor beta chains from one sample, sequenced in a study of cytomegalovirus exposure and HLA in healthy donors. The PCR employed 60 Vbeta primers together with 13 Jbeta primers. TCRdb keeps only in-frame clones here, not all; method: immunoSEQ multiplex PCR. The data hold under 200,000 clones, with about 65% observed a single time. Sample: PBMCs. These receptors were taken from a woman aged 18 to 35 in good health and CMV-seropositive.

This clone was detected a few times. The chain links TRBV6-6 to TRBJ1-5; D is perhaps TRBD1 (6 bases). The V end was cut by 2 bases, the J end by 6 bases, with 14 bases between. CDR1 MNHNY and CDR2 SVGAGI come from the germline V gene (reference sequence). The CDR3 sequence is 15 residues long. CDR3 amino acids: CASSYGDRRIQPQHF. CDR3 DNA: TGTGCCAGCAGTTACGGCGACAGGAGAATTCAGCCCCAGCATTTT.

The chain has TRBV5-1 and TRBJ1-4; 7 nucleotides match TRBD1. V gave up 4 bases and J gave up 7 bases; unmatched junction bases: 7. Germline CDR1 reads SGHRS; CDR2 reads YFSETQ. The CDR3 covers 14 residues. The CDR3 loop is CASSPDRVGEKLFF. In DNA, the CDR3 is TGCGCCAGCAGCCCTGACAGGGTTGGTGAAAAACTGTTTTTT. The complete variable domain, with remaining parts taken from reference TRBV5-1 and TRBJ1-4, reads KAGVTQTPRYLIKTRGQQVTLSCSPISGHRSVSWYQQTPGQGLQFLFEYFSETQRNKGNFPGRFSGRQFSNSRSEMNVSTLELGDSALYLCASSPDRVGEKLFFGSGTQLSVL.

The chain carries TRBV27 and TRBJ2-7, with 7 bases lining up with TRBD2. Looked up from germline, CDR1 is MNHEY and CDR2 is SMNVEV (reference sequence). The CDR3 is 16 amino acids. The V gene end was trimmed by 6 bases and the J gene end by 2 bases; junction bases not matched to a gene: 13. The CDR3 here is CASSLQFGSGAYEQYF. Here the CDR3 DNA reads TGTGCCAGCAGCCTCCAGTTCGGGAGCGGGGCCTACGAGCAGTACTTC.

This chain links TRBV5-6 with TRBJ1-3; no reliable D call. This CDR3 spans 16 amino acids. Germline CDR1 SGHDT, CDR2 YYEEEE. The V end lost 0 bases, the J end lost 0 bases, and 10 bases lay between the germline ends. CDR3 amino acids: CASSLGHFFSGNTIYF. For the CDR3, the DNA is TGTGCCAGCAGCTTGGGACATTTCTTCTCTGGAAACACCATATATTTT.

The CDR3 is CASSVGIAGARRQETQYF. The CDR3 coding sequence is TGTGCCAGCAGCGTAGGAATAGCGGGCGCCCGAAGACAAGAGACCCAGTACTTC. The V and J genes are TRBV9 and TRBJ2-5, with TRBD2 matching 7 bases. This CDR3 region has 18 residues. Germline CDR1 and CDR2: SGDLS and YYNGEE. The V and J ends lost 0 bases and 2 bases, in that order; junction bases with no gene match: 13. Variable domain in full (rest from reference TRBV9 and TRBJ2-5): DSGVTQTPKHLITATGQRVTLRCSPRSGDLSVYWYQQSLDQGLQFLIQYYNGEERAKGNILERFSAQQFPDLHSELNLSSLELGDSALYFCASSVGIAGARRQETQYFGPGTRLLVL.

The genes are TRBV7-3 and TRBJ2-2; D is perhaps TRBD2 (6 bases). Trimming took 6 bases from V and 2 from J, leaving 13 bases between them. Germline V gene sequence: CDR1 SGHTA, CDR2 FQGTGA. The CDR3 runs to 15 residues. The CDR3 DNA reads TGTGCCAGCAGGCTCGGGGGTTTAAACACCGGGGAGCTGTTTTTT. Translated: CASRLGGLNTGELFF. The full variable domain, its missing parts supplied by reference TRBV7-3 and TRBJ2-2, is GAGVSQTPSNKVTEKGKYVELRCDPISGHTALYWYRQSLGQGPEFLIYFQGTGAADDSGLPNDRFFAVRPEGSVSTLKIQRTERGDSAVYLCASRLGGLNTGELFFGEGSRLTVL.

The V call is TRBV29-1, the J call TRBJ1-5; a possible D gene is TRBD1 (5 bases). The germline CDR1 and CDR2 sequences are SQVTM and ANQGSEA. The CDR3 is 14 amino acids. With 4 bases removed from V and 3 bases from J, the gap between germline ends came to 13 bases. CDR3 DNA: TGCAGCGTTGGTACAGGCCCTTTCAATCAGCCCCAGCATTTT. This sequence encodes CSVGTGPFNQPQHF.

The sample holds a few counts of this clone. The V gene is TRBV5-1, the J gene TRBJ1-2; a weak D match, TRBD1 (5 bases). The CDR3 contains 13 residues. Trimming took 4 bases from V and 8 from J, leaving 15 bases between them. CDR1 and CDR2 (germline): SGHRS, YFSETQ. CDR3 sequence reads: CASSPGGVHGYTF. As DNA, the CDR3 is TGCGCCAGCAGCCCGGGAGGGGTGCACGGCTACACCTTC. The entire variable domain, with the rest obtained from reference TRBV5-1 and TRBJ1-2, is as follows: KAGVTQTPRYLIKTRGQQVTLSCSPISGHRSVSWYQQTPGQGLQFLFEYFSETQRNKGNFPGRFSGRQFSNSRSEMNVSTLELGDSALYLCASSPGGVHGYTFGSGTRLTVV.

This clone showed up just once. The V call is TRBV4-3, the J call TRBJ2-4; D perhaps matches TRBD1 (6 bases). CDR1 is LGHNA, CDR2 YSLEER, per germline. Between the trimmed V and J ends, which lost 0 bases and 6 bases, there was a span of 21 bases. CDR3 length: 18 amino acids. The CDR3 sequence: CASSQDSARGSLINIQYF. CDR3 bases: TGCGCCAGCAGCCAAGATTCGGCGAGGGGGTCCTTAATAAACATTCAGTACTTC.

This rearrangement joins TRBV4-1 to TRBJ2-1; 7 nucleotides agree with TRBD2. Germline V CDR1 and CDR2: MGHRA, YSYEKL. The CDR3 has 18 residues. The V gene end was trimmed by 0 bases and the J gene end by 8 bases; junction bases not matched to a gene: 16. This chain's CDR3 is CASSQEGRAWSGLDEQFF. Here the CDR3 DNA reads TGCGCCAGCAGCCAAGAAGGGAGGGCGTGGTCTGGTCTCGATGAGCAGTTCTTC.

This clone was recorded a few times. V and J are TRBV14 and TRBJ1-1, with D perhaps TRBD1 (5 bases). V lost 4 bases and J 5 bases, leaving 11 bases between the germline ends. The CDR3 is made up of 13 amino acids. Germline CDR1 and CDR2: SGHDN and FVKESK. The CDR3 nucleotides are TGTGCCAGCAGCCTCCAGGGTCGTACTGAAGCTTTCTTT. It codes for CASSLQGRTEAFF.

This clone turned up a few times. The gene calls are TRBV6-1 and TRBJ1-1; D uncertain. This CDR3 comprises 9 residues. Germline CDR1 reads MNHNS; CDR2 reads SASEGT. The CDR3 sequence is CDPRRDGFF. DNA of the CDR3: TGTGATCCTAGGCGGGATGGGTTCTTT.

The rearrangement links TRBV27 to TRBJ1-1; TRBD1 might be the D (5 bases). The CDR3 length is 14 residues. V was clipped by 8 bases and J by 1 base, with 14 bases between them. Germline V CDR1 and CDR2: MNHEY, SMNVEV (reference sequence). The CDR3 nucleotides read TGTGCCAGCCGGGGCGGGGAGCCGAACACTGAAGCTTTCTTT. This gives the protein CASRGGEPNTEAFF.

V usage is TRBV5-6 and J usage is TRBJ1-2, with 10 bases lining up with TRBD1. The CDR3 is 13 amino acids. After removal of 5 bases from V and 3 bases from J, the junction contained 1 base not matched to a gene. CDR1 SGHDT and CDR2 YYEEEE come from the germline V gene. CDR3 sequence reads: CASRGTGDYGYTF. The CDR3 bases are TGTGCCAGCAGGGGGACAGGGGACTATGGCTACACCTTC.

This clone has just a few counts. The chain uses TRBV30 and TRBJ2-2; weak D call: TRBD2 (6 bases). Trimming removed 2 bases from V and 4 bases from J, with 8 bases in between. This CDR3 has 13 amino acids. In germline, CDR1 is GTSNPN, CDR2 SVGIG (reference sequence). CDR3 region: CAWSRRGTGELFF. CDR3 coding DNA: TGTGCCTGGAGTAGGCGGGGCACCGGGGAGCTGTTTTTT. The whole variable domain, remainder taken from reference TRBV30 and TRBJ2-2, is SQTIHQWPATLVQPVGSPLSLECTVEGTSNPNLYWYRQAAGRGLQLLFYSVGIGQISSEVPQNLSASRPQDRQFILSSKKLLLSDSGFYLCAWSRRGTGELFFGEGSRLTVL.

This chain connects TRBV7-9 to TRBJ2-7, with 11 bases lining up with TRBD2. Trimming removed 5 bases from V and 3 bases from J; junction bases left unmatched: 12. The CDR3 consists of 17 residues. Germline V gene sequence: CDR1 SEHNR, CDR2 FQNEAQ (reference sequence). Here the CDR3 reads CASSPTSGVPVGYEQYF. DNA for the CDR3: TGTGCCAGCAGCCCGACTAGCGGGGTACCCGTTGGCTACGAGCAGTACTTC.

The CDR3: CASSPIKVGASYEQYF. The DNA for the CDR3 is TGTGCCAGCAGCCCCATAAAGGTGGGAGCGTCCTACGAGCAGTACTTC. The chain combines TRBV28 with TRBJ2-5; a possible D gene is TRBD2 (5 bases). The closer fit of TRBJ2-7 to the DNA end suggests the J call may be wrong. This CDR3 contains 16 residues. Germline CDR1 and CDR2: MDHEN and SYDVKM.

This rearrangement joins TRBV6-1 to TRBJ2-3, with a possible D match to TRBD2 (6 bases). The CDR3 totals 15 residues. Trimming pared 4 bases from V and 0 bases from J, leaving 11 bases between. Per the germline V gene, CDR1 is MNHNS and CDR2 is SASEGT. This CDR3 is CASSAGVVSTDTQYF. In nucleotides, the CDR3 is TGTGCCAGCAGTGCGGGAGTCGTTAGCACAGATACGCAGTATTTT.

The J gene is TRBJ1-5, the V gene TRBV9, with D perhaps TRBD1 (5 bases). Germline V gene sequence: CDR1 SGDLS, CDR2 YYNGEE. The CDR3 loop spans 14 amino acids. With 4 bases removed from V and 2 bases from J, the gap between germline ends came to 10 bases. In DNA form, the CDR3 reads TGTGCCAGCAGCCCGGGGGGGGGCAATCAGCCCCAGCATTTT. Translated, it gives CASSPGGGNQPQHF.

The J gene is TRBJ1-2, the V gene TRBV6-6; tentative D call: TRBD1 (6 bases). V was trimmed by 5 bases and J by 7 bases, leaving 20 bases between them. The length of the CDR3 is 15 residues. Germline lookup yields CDR1 MNHNY and CDR2 SVGAGI (reference sequence). CDR3: CASSPKGVWAIGYTF. Written as DNA, the CDR3 is TGTGCCAGCAGTCCCAAGGGGGTTTGGGCTATTGGCTACACCTTC.

The chain combines TRBV5-1 with TRBJ2-3; 13 positions match TRBD2. The CDR3 contains 15 residues. CDR1 and CDR2 from the germline V gene are SGHRS and YFSETQ. V lost 6 bases, J lost 6 bases, and 7 bases stayed unmatched. CDR3: CASTGLAGVLDTQYF. The CDR3, as DNA: TGCGCCAGCACAGGACTAGCGGGAGTATTGGATACGCAGTATTTT.

The chain joins TRBV4-3 to TRBJ1-1; a possible D gene is TRBD1 (6 bases). The CDR3 spans 16 residues. Germline V lookup: CDR1 LGHNA, CDR2 YSLEER. V was shortened by 3 bases and J by 5 bases, with 19 bases between the two germline ends. The CDR3 DNA is TGCGCCAGCAGCCAGTTCGGGGGCGGGGGCGGAACTGAAGCTTTCTTT. It translates to CASSQFGGGGGTEAFF.

CDR3 amino acids: CASREFTGGSEQFF. DNA for the CDR3: TGTGCCAGCCGAGAATTTACAGGGGGAAGTGAGCAGTTCTTC. The chain joins TRBV7-9 to TRBJ2-1; 8 positions match TRBD1. Germline CDR1 and CDR2: SEHNR and FQNEAQ (reference sequence). The CDR3 consists of 14 residues. Trimming removed 8 bases from V and 9 bases from J; junction bases left unmatched: 12.

On this clone itself: Other nucleotide sequences in the sample specify the same CDR3. The chain joins TRBV18 to TRBJ2-5; D is ambiguous. V gave up 3 bases and J gave up 1 base, with 6 bases separating them. The germline CDR1 and CDR2 sequences are KGHSH and LQKENI. This CDR3 is 13 amino acids long. The chain's CDR3 is CASSPDIQETQYF. In DNA form, the CDR3 reads TGTGCCAGCTCACCTGACATCCAAGAGACCCAGTACTTC.

The CDR3 DNA follows: TGTGCCAGCAGTGACCCAAATTCCTACGAGCAGTACTTC. This translates into CASSDPNSYEQYF. The genes are TRBV2 and TRBJ2-5; D is uncertain. Gene TRBJ2-7 matches the end of the DNA better, so the J call may be wrong. Germline V gene sequence: CDR1 SNHLY, CDR2 FYNNEI. The CDR3 is 13 residues long.

This clone was counted a few times. J is TRBJ2-7 and V is TRBV4-3; TRBD1 matches 7 bases. With V trimmed by 1 base and J by 0 bases, 6 bases remained unmatched. CDR1 is LGHNA and CDR2 is YSLEER in the germline V gene. There are 16 residues in the CDR3. The CDR3 region has the DNA TGCGCCAGCAGCCAAGTCGCCGGGGACAGCTCCTACGAGCAGTACTTC. Amino acids: CASSQVAGDSSYEQYF.

The CDR3 DNA reads as TGCGCCAGCAGCCCGGGGGGATGGAACCTCCACTTT. Protein sequence: CASSPGGWNLHF. The chain links TRBV5-1 to TRBJ1-6; weak D call: TRBD1 (5 bases). The germline V and J ends were trimmed by 4 bases and 15 bases, with 14 bases remaining between them. Germline V lookup: CDR1 SGHRS, CDR2 YFSETQ. The CDR3 loop spans 12 amino acids.

This chain's CDR3 is CASSFGTAFSSYNSPLHF. The CDR3 DNA reads TGTGCCAGCAGTTTCGGGACAGCCTTCAGCTCCTATAATTCACCCCTCCACTTT. This chain links TRBV27 with TRBJ1-6, with 7 bases lining up with TRBD1. V dropped 3 bases and J dropped 0; count of bases not matched to a gene: 8. CDR3 length: 18 amino acids. Germline V lookup: CDR1 MNHEY, CDR2 SMNVEV (reference sequence).

The count of this clone is one. The rearrangement joins TRBV5-1 to TRBJ1-2, with TRBD1 identical over 8 bases. CDR1 is SGHRS, CDR2 YFSETQ, per germline. The trim removed 4 bases at V and 2 bases at J, leaving 7 bases unmatched. The CDR3 runs 15 residues. CDR3 coding DNA: TGCGCCAGCAGCCCCGGCGCAGGGGGCAACTATGGCTACACCTTC. Translated, it gives CASSPGAGGNYGYTF.

This clone has only a few counts. The chain uses TRBV6-5 and TRBJ1-1; no reliable D call. The CDR3 is made up of 12 amino acids. Germline V gene data show CDR1 as MNHEY and CDR2 as SVGAGI. V was trimmed by 6 bases and J by 4 bases, leaving 9 bases between them. CDR3 sequence (DNA): TGTGCCAGCAGCCCCGGGAGCACTGAAGCTTTCTTT. Its protein is CASSPGSTEAFF.